A selection of T cell receptor beta chains follows, all from one sample in a study of cytomegalovirus exposure and HLA in healthy donors. Using immunoSEQ multiplex PCR, the repertoire was profiled, and TCRdb retains in-frame clones only, with some absent. The profile covers under 80,000 clones, with about four fifths appearing a single time and roughly 51% taken by the ten largest. The sequenced sample consisted of PBMCs. The receptors were gathered from a man aged 50 to 59 in good health and CMV-seropositive. The CDR3 runs from the conserved cysteine through the conserved F or W. Fields, in order: V gene, D gene, J gene, clone size, CDR3 DNA, CDR3 protein. A D gene is named only where the DNA matches it firmly. Some rows have no size entry. The others give once, few or many, or a class for an expanded clone.

>TRBV27|-|TRBJ2-3|-
TGTGCCAGCAGTTTAGCCTGGACAGTTTCAGAGGCAGATACGCAGTATTTT
CASSLAWTVSEADTQYF
>TRBV5-1|-|TRBJ1-2|-
TGCGCCAGCAGCTTGGTCGACAGCAACTATGGCTACACCTTC
CASSLVDSNYGYTF
>TRBV5-1|TRBD2|TRBJ2-5|-
TGCGCCAGCAGCTTGATAGCGGGGGTCGGAGAGACCCAGTACTTC
CASSLIAGVGETQYF
>TRBV5-4|TRBD1|TRBJ2-4|-
TGTGCCAGCAGTTGGACAGGTCGCTTGGGGGTAAAAAACATTCAGTACTTC
CASSWTGRLGVKNIQYF
>TRBV18|-|TRBJ2-7|-
TGTGTCAGCTCACCAAAGATGTCCGGGCCGCCGGGGGACGAGCAGTACTTC
CVSSPKMSGPPGDEQYF
>TRBV7-9|TRBD1|TRBJ2-1|-
TGTGCCAGCAGCTTGGGGACAGTGTACCACAATGAGCAGTTCTTC
CASSLGTVYHNEQFF
>TRBV19|-|TRBJ1-1|-
TGTGCCAGTAGTCCCTGGCGGGCGAACACTGAAGCTTTCTTT
CASSPWRANTEAFF
>TRBV7-8|-|TRBJ1-4|-
TGTGCCAGCAGCTTACCGGGGGGGGTCGGACTGTTTTTT
CASSLPGGVGLFF
>TRBV19|-|TRBJ2-3|-
TGTGTCAGTAGTTCAACCGCCTTGCGAACAGATACGCAGTATTTT
CVSSSTALRTDTQYF
>TRBV18|-|TRBJ2-7|-
TGTGCCAGCTCACGTATAGGGAGCACCTACGAGCAGTACTTC
CASSRIGSTYEQYF
>TRBV6-1|-|TRBJ2-1|-
TGTGCCATCACAACAGGGGAGGAATTCAGATGGCAGTTCTTC
CAITTGEEFRWQFF
>TRBV6-5|-|TRBJ2-7|-
TGTGCCAGCAGTACAGGGTTACACGAGCAGTACTTC
CASSTGLHEQYF
>TRBV9|-|TRBJ2-3|-
TGTGCCAGCAGCGATCCGGGGGTAGATACGCAGTATTTT
CASSDPGVDTQYF
>TRBV27|-|TRBJ2-7|many
TGTGCCAGCAGCTCCCAGGGGCCCAGCTCCTACGAGCAGTACTTC
CASSSQGPSSYEQYF
>TRBV28|-|TRBJ1-2|-
TGTGCCAGCAGTTTTAGGAGGGATGGCTACACCTTC
CASSFRRDGYTF
>TRBV2|TRBD1|TRBJ2-5|-
TGTGCCAGCAGGGGGCAGCAAACCAGGGGGTTGGAGACCCAGTACTTC
CASRGQQTRGLETQYF
>TRBV5-1|TRBD2|TRBJ2-7|few
TGCGCCAGCAGCTTGGGTCCGACTAGCCCACAGCAGTACTTC
CASSLGPTSPQQYF
>TRBV7-2|TRBD1|TRBJ2-3|-
TGTGCCAGCAGCTCCAGACAGGGGGCAACAGATACGCAGTATTTT
CASSSRQGATDTQYF